These T cell receptor beta chains were read from a single sample in a study of blood T cell repertoires in COVID-19. The repertoire was sequenced with immunoSEQ multiplex PCR; TCRdb's copy has only in-frame clones and lacks some. In the table there are 200,000 to 250,000 clones, roughly 87% of which are singletons. Material: PBMCs or T cells enriched from blood (not recorded which). The source of these receptors is a woman aged 25-40 years with acute COVID-19. Each CDR3 is given with its conserved first and last residue. The D gene is left open where the match is weak. Some rows have no size entry. The others give once, few or many, or a class for an expanded clone.

clone_size	j_call	v_call	d_call	cdr3_aa	cdr3_nt
once	TRBJ2-1	TRBV10-3	.	CAISDGDSSGNEQFF	TGTGCCATCAGTGACGGGGATTCGTCTGGCAATGAGCAGTTCTTC
.	TRBJ1-1	TRBV5-1	.	CASSLGERGGTEAFF	TGCGCCAGCAGCTTGGGAGAAAGGGGGGGCACTGAAGCTTTCTTT
.	TRBJ2-2	TRBV7-9	TRBD1	CASSLFVQGETGELFF	TGTGCCAGCAGCTTATTTGTGCAGGGGGAGACCGGGGAGCTGTTTTTT
.	TRBJ2-6	TRBV5-1	.	CASSLWLGLSGANVLTF	TGCGCCAGCAGCTTGTGGTTAGGACTCTCTGGGGCCAACGTCCTGACTTTC
.	TRBJ2-7	TRBV29-1	TRBD2	CSVEGAGTYEQYF	TGCAGCGTTGAGGGAGCGGGGACCTACGAGCAGTACTTC
.	TRBJ1-3	TRBV5-1	.	CASSLWGLSSGNTIYF	TGCGCCAGCAGCTTGTGGGGGCTTAGCTCTGGAAACACCATATATTTT
.	TRBJ2-3	TRBV7-3	TRBD2	CASSLKGGSGATQYF	TGTGCCAGCAGCTTAAAGGGAGGGTCCGGAGCTACGCAGTATTTT
.	TRBJ1-5	TRBV12-3/TRBV12-4	TRBD1	CASSGTGNQPQHF	TGTGCCAGCAGTGGGACAGGCAATCAGCCCCAGCATTTT
.	TRBJ2-7	TRBV29-1	TRBD2	CSTKETSGSHEQYF	TGCAGCACCAAAGAGACTAGCGGGAGCCACGAGCAGTACTTC
.	TRBJ2-5	TRBV11-2	TRBD1	CASSLASGQGQETQYF	TGTGCCAGCAGCTTAGCCTCAGGACAGGGGCAAGAGACCCAGTACTTC
.	TRBJ1-5	TRBV7-9	TRBD1	CASSPDDRGRLQPQHF	TGTGCCAGCAGCCCAGACGACAGGGGGCGTTTGCAGCCCCAGCATTTT
.	TRBJ2-5	TRBV4-2	TRBD2	CASSQAGTSDAGETQYF	TGTGCCAGCAGCCAGGCCGGGACTAGCGATGCGGGAGAGACCCAGTACTTC
.	TRBJ2-7	TRBV30	.	CAWSAGRPEQYF	TGTGCCTGGAGCGCGGGGAGACCCGAGCAGTACTTC
.	TRBJ2-7	TRBV5-1	.	CASSLGLAGPYEQYF	TGCGCCAGCAGCTTGGGTTTGGCGGGTCCATACGAGCAGTACTTC
.	TRBJ1-3	TRBV6-1	.	CASSERRAGNTIYF	TGTGCCAGCAGTGAGCGGAGAGCTGGAAACACCATATATTTT
.	TRBJ2-7	TRBV6-2/TRBV6-3	.	CASSRVGGSSYEQYF	TGTGCCAGCAGCCGAGTGGGGGGTTCCTCCTACGAGCAGTACTTC
few	TRBJ2-7	TRBV7-9	.	CASSLSLYEQYF	TGTGCCAGCAGCTTATCTCTCTACGAGCAGTACTTC
.	TRBJ2-3	TRBV29-1	TRBD1	CSARQGSSTDTQYF	TGCAGCGCCCGACAGGGAAGTAGCACAGATACGCAGTATTTT
.	TRBJ2-1	TRBV19	TRBD1	CGTRDRGDEQFF	TGTGGTACCCGGGACAGGGGGGATGAGCAGTTCTTC
.	TRBJ2-7	TRBV10-3	.	CAISDWSLVGEQYF	TGTGCCATCAGTGATTGGTCCCTAGTGGGCGAGCAGTACTTC
.	TRBJ2-2	TRBV2	.	CASSEALGGAGELFF	TGTGCCAGCAGTGAAGCGCTTGGGGGCGCCGGGGAGCTGTTTTTT
.	TRBJ1-3	TRBV15	.	CATSRSWSSGNTIYF	TGTGCCACCAGCAGGTCGTGGAGCTCTGGAAACACCATATATTTT